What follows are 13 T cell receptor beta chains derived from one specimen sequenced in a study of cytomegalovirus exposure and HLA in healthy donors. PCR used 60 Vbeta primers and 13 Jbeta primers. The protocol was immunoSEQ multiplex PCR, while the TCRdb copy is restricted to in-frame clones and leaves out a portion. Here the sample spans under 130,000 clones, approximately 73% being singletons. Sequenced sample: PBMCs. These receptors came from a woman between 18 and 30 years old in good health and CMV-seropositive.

CDR3 protein: CASSLTGSSYNEQFF. CDR3 sequence (DNA): TGTGCCAGCAGTTTAACGGGTAGCTCCTACAATGAGCAGTTCTTC. The chain carries TRBV27 and TRBJ2-1; D unclear. CDR1 is MNHEY and CDR2 is SMNVEV in the germline V gene (reference sequence). The CDR3 extends over 15 amino acids. Trimming cost V 2 bases and J 0 bases, with 8 bases left between them.

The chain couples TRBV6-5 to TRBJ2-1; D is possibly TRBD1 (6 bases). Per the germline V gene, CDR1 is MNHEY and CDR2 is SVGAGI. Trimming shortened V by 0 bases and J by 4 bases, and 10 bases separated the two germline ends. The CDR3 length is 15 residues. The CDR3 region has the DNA TGTGCCAGCAGTTACTCTGGACAGAATTACAATGAGCAGTTCTTC. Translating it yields CASSYSGQNYNEQFF.

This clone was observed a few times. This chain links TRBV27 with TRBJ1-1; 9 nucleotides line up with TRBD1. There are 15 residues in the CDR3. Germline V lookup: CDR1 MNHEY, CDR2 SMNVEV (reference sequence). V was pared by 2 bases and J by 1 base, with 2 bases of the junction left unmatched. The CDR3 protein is CASSLGQGTNTEAFF. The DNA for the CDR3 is TGTGCCAGCAGTTTAGGACAGGGGACGAACACTGAAGCTTTCTTT.

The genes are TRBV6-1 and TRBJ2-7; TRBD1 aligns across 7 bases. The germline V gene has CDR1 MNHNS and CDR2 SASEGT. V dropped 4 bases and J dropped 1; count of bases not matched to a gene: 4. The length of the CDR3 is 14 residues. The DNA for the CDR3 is TGTGCCAGCAGTGCAGGCAGGGGGTCCTACGAGCAGTACTTC. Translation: CASSAGRGSYEQYF.

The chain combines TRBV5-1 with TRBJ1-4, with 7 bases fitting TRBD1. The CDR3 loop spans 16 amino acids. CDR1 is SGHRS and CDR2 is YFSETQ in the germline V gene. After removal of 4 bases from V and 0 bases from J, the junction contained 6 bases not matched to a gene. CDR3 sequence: CASSGQGVTTNEKLFF. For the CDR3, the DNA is TGCGCCAGCAGCGGGCAGGGGGTGACAACTAATGAAAAACTGTTTTTT.

The CDR3 sequence is CASRNTGGVYNEQFF. The DNA for the CDR3 is TGTGCCAGCAGAAACACAGGGGGGGTATACAATGAGCAGTTCTTC. The rearrangement uses TRBV6-5 and TRBJ2-1, with D perhaps matching TRBD1 (8 bases). This CDR3 is 15 amino acids long. The V end lost 6 bases, the J end lost 4 bases, and 16 bases lay between the germline ends. Germline CDR1 MNHEY, CDR2 SVGAGI.

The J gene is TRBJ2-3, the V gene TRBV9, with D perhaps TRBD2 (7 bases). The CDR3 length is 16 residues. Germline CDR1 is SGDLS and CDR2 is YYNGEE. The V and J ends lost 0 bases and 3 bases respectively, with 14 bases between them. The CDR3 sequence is CASSVEGGTGTDTQYF. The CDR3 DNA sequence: TGTGCCAGCAGCGTAGAGGGGGGGACGGGGACAGATACGCAGTATTTT.

CDR3 amino acids: CASSSLGTPAVDTQYF. The CDR3 DNA reads TGTGCCAGCTCATCCCTAGGGACACCCGCTGTAGATACGCAGTATTTT. The chain links TRBV18 to TRBJ2-3; D perhaps matches TRBD1 (6 bases). The CDR3 length is 16 residues. The V end was cut by 5 bases, the J end by 5 bases, with 20 bases between. Germline V lookup: CDR1 KGHSH, CDR2 LQKENI.

The CDR3 region is CASSPPTGSTEAFF. The CDR3 region has the DNA TGTGCCAGCAGTCCCCCGACAGGGAGCACTGAAGCTTTCTTT. V gene TRBV28 combines with J gene TRBJ1-1, with 7 bases identical to TRBD1. V shed 5 bases and J 4 bases; nucleotides not matched to a gene: 7. This CDR3 contains 14 residues. Germline V gene lookup returns CDR1 MDHEN and CDR2 SYDVKM.

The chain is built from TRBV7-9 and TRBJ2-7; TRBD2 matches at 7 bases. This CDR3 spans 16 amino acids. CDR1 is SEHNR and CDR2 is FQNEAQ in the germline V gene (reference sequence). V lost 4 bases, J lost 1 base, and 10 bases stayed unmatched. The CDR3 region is CASSSPRTRPSYEQYF. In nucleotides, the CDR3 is TGTGCCAGCAGCTCCCCCCGGACTAGGCCTTCCTACGAGCAGTACTTC.

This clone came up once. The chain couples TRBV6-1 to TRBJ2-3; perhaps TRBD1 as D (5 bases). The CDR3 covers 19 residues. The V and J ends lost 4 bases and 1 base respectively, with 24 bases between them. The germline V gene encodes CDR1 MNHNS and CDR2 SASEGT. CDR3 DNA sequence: TGTGCCAGCAGTGGGAGAGGTTGGACACCTTCTTATGGCACAGATACGCAGTATTTT. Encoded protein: CASSGRGWTPSYGTDTQYF.

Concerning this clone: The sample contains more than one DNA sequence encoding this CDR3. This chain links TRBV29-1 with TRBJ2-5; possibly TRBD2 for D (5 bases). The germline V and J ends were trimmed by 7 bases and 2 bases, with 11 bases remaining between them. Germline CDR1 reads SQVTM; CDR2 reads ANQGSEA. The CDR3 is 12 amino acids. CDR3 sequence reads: CSATGNQETQYF. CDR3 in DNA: TGCAGCGCCACGGGAAATCAAGAGACCCAGTACTTC.

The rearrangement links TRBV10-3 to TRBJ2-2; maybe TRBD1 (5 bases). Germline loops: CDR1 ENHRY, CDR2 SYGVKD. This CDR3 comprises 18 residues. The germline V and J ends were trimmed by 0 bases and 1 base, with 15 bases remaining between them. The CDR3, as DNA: TGTGCCATCAGTGAGTCCCTAGACAGCCCCGAGAACACCGGGGAGCTGTTTTTT. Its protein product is CAISESLDSPENTGELFF.